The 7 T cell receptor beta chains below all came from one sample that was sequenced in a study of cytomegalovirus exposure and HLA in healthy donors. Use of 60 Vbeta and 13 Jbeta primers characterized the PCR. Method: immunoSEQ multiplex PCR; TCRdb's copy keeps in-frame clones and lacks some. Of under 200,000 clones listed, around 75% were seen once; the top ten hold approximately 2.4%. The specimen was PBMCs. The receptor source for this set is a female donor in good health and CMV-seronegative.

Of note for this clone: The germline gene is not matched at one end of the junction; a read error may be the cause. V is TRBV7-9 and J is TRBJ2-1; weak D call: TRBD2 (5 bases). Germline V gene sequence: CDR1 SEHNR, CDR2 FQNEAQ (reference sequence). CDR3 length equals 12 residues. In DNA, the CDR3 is TGTGCCAGCAGCTTATGGGAGCTAGCTGCCATCTTC. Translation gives CASSLWELAAIF.

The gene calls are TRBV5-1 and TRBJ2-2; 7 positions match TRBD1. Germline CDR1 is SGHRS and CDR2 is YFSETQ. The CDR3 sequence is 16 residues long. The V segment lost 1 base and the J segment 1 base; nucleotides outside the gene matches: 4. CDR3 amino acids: CASSLNSGGNTGELFF. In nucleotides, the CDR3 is TGCGCCAGCAGCTTGAACTCAGGGGGGAACACCGGGGAGCTGTTTTTT.

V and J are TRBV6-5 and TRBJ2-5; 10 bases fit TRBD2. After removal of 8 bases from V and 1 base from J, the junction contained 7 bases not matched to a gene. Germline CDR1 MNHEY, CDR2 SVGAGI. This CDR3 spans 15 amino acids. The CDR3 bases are TGTGCCAGCGGGCTAGCGGGGGCCGCCCAAGAGACCCAGTACTTC. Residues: CASGLAGAAQETQYF.

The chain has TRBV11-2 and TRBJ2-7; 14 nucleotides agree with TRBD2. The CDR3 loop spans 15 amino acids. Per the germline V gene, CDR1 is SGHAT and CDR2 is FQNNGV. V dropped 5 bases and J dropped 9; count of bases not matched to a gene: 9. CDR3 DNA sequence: TGTGCCAGCAGCCCCGGACTAGCGGGAGGTACTGTGCAGTACTTC. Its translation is CASSPGLAGGTVQYF.

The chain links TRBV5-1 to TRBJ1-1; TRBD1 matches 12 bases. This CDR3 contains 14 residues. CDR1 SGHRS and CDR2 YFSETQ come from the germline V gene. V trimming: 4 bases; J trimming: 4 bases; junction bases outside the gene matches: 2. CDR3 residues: CASSGTGGPTEAFF. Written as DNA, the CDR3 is TGCGCCAGCAGCGGGACAGGGGGCCCCACTGAAGCTTTCTTT.

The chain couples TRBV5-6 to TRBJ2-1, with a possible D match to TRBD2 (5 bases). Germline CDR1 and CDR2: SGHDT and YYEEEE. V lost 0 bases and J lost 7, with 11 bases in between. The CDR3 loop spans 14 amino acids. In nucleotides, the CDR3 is TGTGCCAGCAGCTTGGGAGCAAAGCGGAATGAGCAGTTCTTC. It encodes CASSLGAKRNEQFF.

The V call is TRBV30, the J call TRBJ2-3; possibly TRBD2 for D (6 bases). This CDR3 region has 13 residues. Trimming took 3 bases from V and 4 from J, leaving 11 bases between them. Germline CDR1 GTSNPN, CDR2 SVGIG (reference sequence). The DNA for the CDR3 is TGTGCCTGGAGCTCCGGCGGGGCAGATACGCAGTATTTT. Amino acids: CAWSSGGADTQYF. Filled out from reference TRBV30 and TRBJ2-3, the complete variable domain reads SQTIHQWPATLVQPVGSPLSLECTVEGTSNPNLYWYRQAAGRGLQLLFYSVGIGQISSEVPQNLSASRPQDRQFILSSKKLLLSDSGFYLCAWSSGGADTQYFGPGTRLTVL.